This T cell receptor beta chain was observed in a study of CD8+CD57+ T cells in acquired aplastic anemia. The authors sequenced patients whose flow cytometry had shown CD8+CD57+ cell expansion. Patients had received no therapy at the time of blood sampling. Germline V lookup: CDR1 SGHTA, CDR2 FQGTGA. V lost 6 bases to trimming and J lost 6 bases, with 8 bases between them. The CDR3 runs to 12 residues. It was genomic DNA that served as the template for profiling TCR beta VDJ and CDR3. TCRdb re-analysed the reads in MiXCR, keeping a single row per CDR3 protein. This table has around 200,000 distinct CDR3 sequences, roughly half appearing once.

The J gene is TRBJ2-2, the V gene TRBV7-3; D ambiguous. The sequence derives from a human donor with aplastic anemia. The sample taken for sequencing was sorted CD4+, CD8+, or CD8+CD57+ T cells (not recorded which) from PBMCs. CDR3 bases: TGTGCCAGCAGTCCGTGGCCCGGGGAGCTGTTTTTT. This codes for CASSPWPGELFF.